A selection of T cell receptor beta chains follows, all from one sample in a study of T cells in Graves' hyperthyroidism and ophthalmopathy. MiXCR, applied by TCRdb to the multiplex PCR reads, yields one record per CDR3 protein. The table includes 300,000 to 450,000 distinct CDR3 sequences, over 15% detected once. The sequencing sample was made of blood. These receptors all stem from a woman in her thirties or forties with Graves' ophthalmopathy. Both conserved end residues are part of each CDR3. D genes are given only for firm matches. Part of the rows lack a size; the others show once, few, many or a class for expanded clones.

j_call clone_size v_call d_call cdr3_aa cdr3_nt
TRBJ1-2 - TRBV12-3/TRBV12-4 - CASSLSRYGYTF TGTGCCAGCAGTTTGTCACGGTATGGCTACACCTTC
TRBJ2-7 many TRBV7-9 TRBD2 CASSARERGDYEQYF TGTGCCAGCAGCGCTAGAGAGCGGGGGGACTACGAGCAGTACTTC
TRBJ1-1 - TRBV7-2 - CASSLLVQSTEAFF TGTGCCAGCAGCTTATTGGTACAGAGCACTGAAGCTTTCTTT
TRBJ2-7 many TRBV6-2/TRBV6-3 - CASSYSPGTPYEQYF TGTGCCAGCAGTTACTCCCCCGGGACACCCTACGAGCAGTACTTC
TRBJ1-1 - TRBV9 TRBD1 CASSTSDRGWAFF TGTGCCAGCAGCACCTCGGACAGGGGTTGGGCTTTCTTT
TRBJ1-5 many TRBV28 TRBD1 CASSLGTANNQPQHF TGTGCCAGCAGTCTCGGGACAGCTAACAATCAGCCCCAGCATTTT
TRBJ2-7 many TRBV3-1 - CASSPRTLSEQYF TGTGCCAGCAGCCCACGGACTCTATCCGAGCAGTACTTC
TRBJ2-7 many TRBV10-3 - CAIRGPDYEQYF TGTGCCATTAGAGGGCCTGATTACGAGCAGTACTTC
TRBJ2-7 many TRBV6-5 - CASRGGPQGYEQYF TGTGCCAGCAGGGGAGGGCCACAGGGGTACGAGCAGTACTTC
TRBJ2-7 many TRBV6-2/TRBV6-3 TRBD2 CASSQASGRKGEQYF TGTGCCAGCAGTCAAGCTAGCGGGAGGAAAGGCGAGCAGTACTTC
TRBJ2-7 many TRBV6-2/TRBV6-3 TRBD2 CASSKQREDSYEQYF TGTGCCAGCAGTAAACAGCGGGAGGACTCCTACGAGCAGTACTTC
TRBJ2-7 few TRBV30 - CAWTRGVSEQYF TGTGCCTGGACCAGGGGCGTCTCCGAGCAGTACTTC
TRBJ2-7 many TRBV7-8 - CASSLARLRDSSEQYF TGTGCCAGCAGCTTAGCAAGGCTCCGGGACTCCTCCGAGCAGTACTTC
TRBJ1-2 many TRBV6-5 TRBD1 CASSPWDRDGYGYTF TGTGCCAGCAGTCCCTGGGACAGGGATGGCTATGGCTACACCTTC
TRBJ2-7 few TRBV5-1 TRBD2 CASSLIFGGSEQYF TGCGCCAGCAGCTTGATATTCGGCGGGAGTGAGCAGTACTTC
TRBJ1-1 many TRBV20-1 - CSAKPSSGWNTEVFF TGCAGTGCCAAACCCTCTTCAGGGTGGAACACTGAAGTTTTCTTT
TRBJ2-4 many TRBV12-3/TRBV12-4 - CASTAGGKGFQYF TGTGCCAGCACCGCCGGGGGAAAGGGCTTTCAGTACTTC
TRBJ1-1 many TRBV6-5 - CATRQNTEAFF TGTGCCACTCGACAGAACACTGAAGCTTTCTTT
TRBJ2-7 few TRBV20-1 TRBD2 CSATTSGGLVREQYF TGCAGTGCCACGACTAGCGGGGGTCTCGTACGGGAGCAGTACTTC
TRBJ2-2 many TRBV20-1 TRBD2 CSAGTSGRATGELFF TGCAGTGCTGGGACTAGCGGGAGGGCCACCGGGGAGCTGTTTTTT
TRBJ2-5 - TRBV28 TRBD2 CASGTSGGETQYF TGTGCCAGCGGAACTAGCGGGGGGGAGACCCAGTACTTC
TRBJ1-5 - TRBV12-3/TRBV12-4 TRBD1 CASSLVLGGRQPQPF TGTGCCAGCAGTTTAGTTTTAGGGGGCCGTCAGCCCCAGCCTTTT
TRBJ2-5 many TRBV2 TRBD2 CASKLLAIQETQYF TGTGCCAGCAAGTTACTAGCGATACAAGAGACCCAGTACTTC
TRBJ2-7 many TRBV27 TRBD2 CASGLAGRHEQYF TGTGCCAGTGGACTAGCGGGCCGCCACGAGCAGTACTTC
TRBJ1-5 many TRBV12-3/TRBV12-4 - CASTRASDQPQHF TGTGCCAGCACCAGAGCCTCCGACCAGCCCCAGCATTTT
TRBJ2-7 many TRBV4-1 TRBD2 CASSQPGLAGANEQYF TGCGCCAGCAGCCAACCTGGACTAGCGGGAGCCAACGAGCAGTACTTC
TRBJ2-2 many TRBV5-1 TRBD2 CASSFTSGINTGELFF TGCGCCAGCAGCTTCACTAGCGGGATTAACACCGGGGAGCTGTTTTTT
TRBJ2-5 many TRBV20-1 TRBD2 CSANGLAGKETQYF TGCAGTGCTAATGGACTAGCGGGAAAAGAGACCCAGTACTTC
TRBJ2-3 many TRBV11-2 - CASSSGSKVTQYF TGTGCCAGCAGCTCGGGGTCGAAGGTTACGCAGTATTTT
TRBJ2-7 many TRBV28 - CASSLFDSSYEQYF TGTGCCAGCAGTTTATTCGACAGTTCCTACGAGCAGTACTTC
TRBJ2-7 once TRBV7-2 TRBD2 CASSFAGGSYEQYF TGTGCCAGCAGCTTCGCGGGGGGCTCCTACGAGCAGTACTTC